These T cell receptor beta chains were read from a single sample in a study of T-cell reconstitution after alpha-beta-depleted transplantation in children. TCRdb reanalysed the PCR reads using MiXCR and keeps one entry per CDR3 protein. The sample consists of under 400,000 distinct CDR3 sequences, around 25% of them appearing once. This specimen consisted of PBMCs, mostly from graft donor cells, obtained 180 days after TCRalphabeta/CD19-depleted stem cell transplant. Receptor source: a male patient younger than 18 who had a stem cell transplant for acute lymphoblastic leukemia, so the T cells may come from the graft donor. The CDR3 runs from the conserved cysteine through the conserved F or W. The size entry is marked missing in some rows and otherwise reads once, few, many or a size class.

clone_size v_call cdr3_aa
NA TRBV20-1 CSAPRPNQGVQPQHF
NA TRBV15 CATSSPTMTPYEQYF
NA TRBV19 CASSMSAYSGANVLTF
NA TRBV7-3 CAGSQRGTGELFF
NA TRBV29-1 CSVSGTSGYHPYNEQFF
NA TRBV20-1 CSARLGGNQETQYF
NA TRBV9 CASSVDGTTLYEQYF
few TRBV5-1 CASSLAVGRETQYF
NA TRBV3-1 CASSHQGLAKNIQYF
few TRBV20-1 CSARRLAGAYTQYF
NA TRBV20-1 CCASRGSGSSYEQYF
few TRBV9 CASSVAPLATSTDTQYF
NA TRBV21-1 CASSKVKPEQFF
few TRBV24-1 CATSAHLGGAREQYF
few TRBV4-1 CASSQGGVSYEQYF
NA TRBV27 CASSLYGLGTYEQYF
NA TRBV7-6 CASSPPPRTSGRYQETQYF
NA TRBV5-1 CASSLAQGSYSGANVLTF
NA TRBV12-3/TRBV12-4 CASSEGIRAFF
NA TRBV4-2 CASSQVGLSQPQHF
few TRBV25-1 CASSAAGTGTYNEQFF
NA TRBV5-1 CASSLDPGTYEQYF
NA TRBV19 CASSIERNTEAFF